Listed below are T cell receptor beta chains from one sample, sequenced in a study of cytomegalovirus exposure and HLA in healthy donors. Sequencing was performed with immunoSEQ multiplex PCR; in TCRdb, only in-frame clones are kept and a portion is missing. The profile shows about 140,000 clones, around 65% of them singletons. Sequencing used PBMCs. Every receptor here comes from a male donor in good health and CMV-seronegative. CDR3s include the opening cysteine and the closing phenylalanine or tryptophan. A D gene is named only where the DNA matches it firmly. Where a row states a size, it is once, few, many or the class of an expanded clone; other rows omit it.

>TRBV6-6|TRBD2|TRBJ2-3|-
CASSYRPSGRTDTQYF
TGTGCCAGCAGTTACCGTCCTAGCGGGCGAACAGATACGCAGTATTTT
>TRBV11-2|-|TRBJ2-1|-
CASSSLYNEQFF
TGTGCCAGCAGTTCACTATACAATGAGCAGTTCTTC
>TRBV6-5|-|TRBJ1-5|few
CASSYDGGPGQPQHF
TGTGCCAGCAGTTACGACGGGGGGCCGGGTCAGCCCCAGCATTTT
>TRBV16|-|TRBJ2-7|-
CASSSRPGGPYEQYF
TGTGCCAGCAGCTCCCGGCCCGGAGGTCCCTACGAGCAGTACTTC
>TRBV14|-|TRBJ1-2|once
CASSQDNSPVGLYGYTF
TGTGCCAGCAGCCAAGATAACAGCCCCGTTGGTCTCTATGGCTACACCTTC
>TRBV5-1|TRBD1|TRBJ1-1|few
CASSKTTGAVCEAFF
TGCGCCAGCAGCAAAACGACAGGGGCTGTTTGTGAAGCTTTCTTT
>TRBV4-2|TRBD2|TRBJ2-1|-
CASSQESGGGGNEQFF
TGTGCCAGCAGCCAGGAGAGCGGGGGAGGCGGAAATGAGCAGTTCTTC
>TRBV9|TRBD1|TRBJ2-2|-
CASSGTGLIGELFF
TGTGCCAGCAGCGGGACAGGGCTGATCGGGGAGCTGTTTTTT
>TRBV28|-|TRBJ2-7|few
CASSFGGRFSYEQYF
TGTGCCAGCAGTTTTGGGGGGAGATTCTCCTACGAGCAGTACTTC
>TRBV19|TRBD1|TRBJ2-7|-
CASSIAAGGPYEQYF
TGTGCCAGTAGTATTGCGGCAGGGGGCCCCTACGAGCAGTACTTC
>TRBV19|-|TRBJ1-3|-
CASTPSSGNTIYF
TGTGCCAGTACCCCGAGCTCTGGAAACACCATATATTTT
>TRBV9|-|TRBJ1-5|-
CASSQGAEGNQPQHF
TGTGCCAGCAGCCAAGGAGCCGAGGGAAATCAGCCCCAGCATTTT
>TRBV19|TRBD2|TRBJ2-5|-
CASSRDSSGGQETQYF
TGTGCCAGTAGTCGCGACTCCAGCGGGGGGCAAGAGACCCAGTACTTC
>TRBV15|-|TRBJ1-1|-
CATSRHRDSGTEAFF
TGTGCCACCAGCAGACACAGGGATTCGGGCACTGAAGCTTTCTTT
>TRBV9|TRBD2|TRBJ2-5|-
CASSVGASGGAEETQYF
TGTGCCAGCAGCGTAGGGGCTAGCGGGGGGGCCGAGGAGACCCAGTACTTC
>TRBV18|TRBD1|TRBJ2-7|-
CASSPQTAGTGEEYF
TGTGCCAGCTCACCCCAAACTGCCGGGACAGGTGAGGAGTACTTC
>TRBV29-1|-|TRBJ2-3|-
CSVLQGLFHSGTDTQYF
TGCAGCGTTCTACAGGGTCTCTTTCACAGTGGCACAGATACGCAGTATTTT
>TRBV2|-|TRBJ1-1|-
CASSQQGNTEAFF
TGTGCCAGCAGTCAGCAGGGAAACACTGAAGCTTTCTTT
>TRBV9|-|TRBJ2-2|-
CASSWPRDNGELFF
TGTGCCAGCAGCTGGCCCAGGGATAACGGGGAGCTGTTTTTT
>TRBV6-5|-|TRBJ1-2|-
CASSLRGGGYTF
TGTGCCAGCTCACTCAGGGGTGGAGGCTACACCTTC
>TRBV9|-|TRBJ1-6|-
CASSVGWGIGNNSPLHF
TGTGCCAGCAGCGTTGGATGGGGAATCGGGAATAATTCACCCCTCCACTTT
>TRBV7-6|TRBD2|TRBJ2-7|-
CASSSLAGGSYEQYF
TGTGCCAGCAGCTCGTTGGCGGGGGGCTCCTACGAGCAGTACTTC
>TRBV11-2|-|TRBJ2-1|-
CASSLEGWTPPYNEQFF
TGTGCCAGCAGCTTAGAAGGTTGGACTCCCCCCTACAATGAGCAGTTCTTC
>TRBV5-4|-|TRBJ2-1|-
CASSLDSSYNEQFF
TGTGCCAGCAGCTTGGACAGCTCCTACAATGAGCAGTTCTTC
>TRBV7-8|-|TRBJ1-1|-
CASSLYGDNTEAFF
TGTGCCAGCAGCTTATACGGAGATAACACTGAAGCTTTCTTT
>TRBV9|-|TRBJ2-7|-
CASKDSSYEQYF
TGTGCCAGCAAGGACAGTTCCTACGAGCAGTACTTC
>TRBV19|-|TRBJ2-3|few
CASSITGTDTQYF
TGTGCCAGTAGTATCACAGGGACAGATACGCAGTATTTT
>TRBV7-3|-|TRBJ2-3|-
CASSPGTSDTQYF
TGTGCCAGCAGCCCAGGGACATCAGATACGCAGTATTTT